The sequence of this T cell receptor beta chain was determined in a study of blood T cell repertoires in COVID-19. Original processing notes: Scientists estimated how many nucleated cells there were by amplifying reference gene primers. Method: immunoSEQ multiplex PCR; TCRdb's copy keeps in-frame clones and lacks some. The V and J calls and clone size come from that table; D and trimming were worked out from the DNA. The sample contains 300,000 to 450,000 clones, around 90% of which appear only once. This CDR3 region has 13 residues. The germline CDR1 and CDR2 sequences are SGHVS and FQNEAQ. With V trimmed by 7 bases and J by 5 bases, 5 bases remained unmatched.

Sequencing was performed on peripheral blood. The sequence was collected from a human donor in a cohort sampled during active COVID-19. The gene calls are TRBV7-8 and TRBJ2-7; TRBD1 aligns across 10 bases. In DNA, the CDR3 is TGTGCCAGCAAAATGACAGGGGGCGACGAGCAGTACTTC. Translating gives CASKMTGGDEQYF.